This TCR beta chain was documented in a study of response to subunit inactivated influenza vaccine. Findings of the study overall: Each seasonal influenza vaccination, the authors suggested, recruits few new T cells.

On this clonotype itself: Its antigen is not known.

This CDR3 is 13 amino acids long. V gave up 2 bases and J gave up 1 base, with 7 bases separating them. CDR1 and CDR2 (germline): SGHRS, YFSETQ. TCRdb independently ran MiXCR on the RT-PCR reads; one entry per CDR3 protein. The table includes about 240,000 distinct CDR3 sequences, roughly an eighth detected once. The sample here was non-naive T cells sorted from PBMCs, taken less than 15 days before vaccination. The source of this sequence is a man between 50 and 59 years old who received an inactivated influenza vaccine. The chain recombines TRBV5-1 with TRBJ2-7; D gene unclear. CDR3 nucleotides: TGCGCCAGCAGCTTTCGCAGGTCCTACGAGCAGTACTTC. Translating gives CASSFRRSYEQYF.